A selection of T cell receptor beta chains follows, all from one sample in a study of cytomegalovirus exposure and HLA in healthy donors. Some clones are missing from TCRdb's copy, which holds only in-frame ones; the method was immunoSEQ multiplex PCR. Seen here are 150,000 to 200,000 clones, 70% to 80% observed once, and the top ten hold 2% to 2.5%. The sequencing sample was made of PBMCs. The receptors here all came from a woman aged 25 to 39 in good health and CMV-seropositive. The CDR3 runs from the conserved cysteine through the conserved F or W. A D gene is named only where the DNA matches it firmly. A clone size is listed for some rows: how often the clone was seen (once, few, many), or a class if it is expanded.

>TRBV5-5|-|TRBJ1-1|-
TGTGCCAGCAGCTTGGCGGGGGACACTGAAGCTTTCTTT
CASSLAGDTEAFF
>TRBV7-2|-|TRBJ2-5|-
TGTGCCAGCGGGGACGACAGGAAGCAGTACTTC
CASGDDRKQYF
>TRBV7-8|once|TRBJ2-7|-
TGTGCCAGCAGCTACGGGGGGCGACGGTACGAGCAGTACTTC
CASSYGGRRYEQYF
>TRBV5-6|-|TRBJ2-6|-
TGTGCCAGCAGCCCAACAGGTTTCTCTGGGGCCAACGTCCTGACTTTC
CASSPTGFSGANVLTF
>TRBV7-2|-|TRBJ2-1|TRBD2
TGTGCCGGCAGCTTAGATGGCGGGGGGGCCAGGGAGCAGTTCTTC
CAGSLDGGGAREQFF
>TRBV6-5|-|TRBJ2-3|TRBD2
TGTGCCAGCAGTCCGACTAGCGGCACAGATACGCAGTATTTT
CASSPTSGTDTQYF
>TRBV7-2|-|TRBJ1-1|-
TGTGCCAGCAGCTACCGGGGTCCGAACACTGAAGCTTTCTTT
CASSYRGPNTEAFF
>TRBV6-1|few|TRBJ1-1|-
TGTGCCAGCAGTGAACTTGGAGGAAACACTGAAGCTTTCTTT
CASSELGGNTEAFF
>TRBV6-1|few|TRBJ1-4|-
TGTGCCAGCACAGGTTCGGGGTTGAATGAAAAACTGTTTTTT
CASTGSGLNEKLFF
>TRBV30|-|TRBJ1-2|TRBD1
TGTGCCTGGAGCGCCGACAGGGGAAACTATGGCTACACCTTC
CAWSADRGNYGYTF
>TRBV2|-|TRBJ2-7|TRBD1
TGTGCCAGTCACGGACAGGCCACCTACGAGCAGTACTTC
CASHGQATYEQYF
>TRBV19|-|TRBJ2-6|-
TGTGCCACAGGGTTCTCTGGGGCCAACGTCCTGACTTTC
CATGFSGANVLTF
>TRBV2|-|TRBJ1-3|-
TGTGCCAGCAGTGAACGTGGCAGGGGATCTGGAAACACCATATATTTT
CASSERGRGSGNTIYF
>TRBV5-1|-|TRBJ2-5|-
TGCGCCAGCAGCTTCAAGAGTAGAGAGACCCAGTACTTC
CASSFKSRETQYF
>TRBV2|few|TRBJ1-2|-
TGTGCCAGCAGCGAAGCCCAGGGTGTCACTAACTATGGCTACACCTTC
CASSEAQGVTNYGYTF
>TRBV5-8|-|TRBJ1-5|-
TGTGCCAGCAGCTTGGGAACAGATGCAAATAGCAATCAGCCCCAGCATTTT
CASSLGTDANSNQPQHF
>TRBV9|once|TRBJ1-6|-
TGTGCCAGCAGCGTAGCTGGGGGAGGCGGAGGGGGGGCAAGAACCCTCCACTTT
CASSVAGGGGGGARTLHF
>TRBV9|few|TRBJ1-1|TRBD1
TGTGCCAGCAGCGTGACAGGGGACCGGGCTTTCTTT
CASSVTGDRAFF
>TRBV7-2|-|TRBJ2-5|-
TGTGCCAGCAGCTTAGATGGGAGGGGGGAGACCCAGTACTTC
CASSLDGRGETQYF
>TRBV30|-|TRBJ2-7|-
TGTGCCTGGAGTTTCACACCGGCGACAGGTTTATACGAGCAGTACTTC
CAWSFTPATGLYEQYF
>TRBV10-3|-|TRBJ1-1|TRBD1
TGTGCCATCGGTACAGGGGTGAACACTGAAGCTTTCTTT
CAIGTGVNTEAFF
>TRBV18|-|TRBJ2-3|TRBD1
TGTGCCAGCGCGGCTATAAGACAGGGATCCACAGATACGCAGTATTTT
CASAAIRQGSTDTQYF
>TRBV7-6|-|TRBJ1-3|-
TGTGCCAGCAGCTTGGTATCCAGGTACTCGCCCTACTCTGGAAACACCATATATTTT
CASSLVSRYSPYSGNTIYF
>TRBV18|-|TRBJ2-3|TRBD1
TGTGCCAGCTCCGCCGGACAGGGAGGAGATACAGATACGCAGTATTTT
CASSAGQGGDTDTQYF
>TRBV25-1|-|TRBJ1-5|-
TGTGCCAGCAGTGAATACCGGGGGCCCCAGCATTTT
CASSEYRGPQHF
>TRBV4-1|few|TRBJ1-2|-
TGCGCCAGCACCCACCCGGGCTATGGCTACACCTTC
CASTHPGYGYTF
>TRBV5-4|few|TRBJ2-3|-
TGTGCCAGCAGGAATCGGACAGCAGATACGCAGTATTTT
CASRNRTADTQYF
>TRBV6-5|-|TRBJ1-1|-
TGTGCCAGCAGTTACAAACAGGTATCGAACACTGAAGCTTTCTTT
CASSYKQVSNTEAFF
>TRBV6-5|-|TRBJ1-1|-
TGTGCCAGCAGTTACTCCCAGAACACTGAAGCTTTCTTT
CASSYSQNTEAFF
>TRBV4-2|-|TRBJ1-1|-
TGTGCCAGCAGCCAAGATCGACAGATGAACATTGAAGCTTTCTTT
CASSQDRQMNIEAFF
>TRBV6-5|-|TRBJ1-5|TRBD1
TGTGCCAGCAGAGGGACAGGGGCTCAGCCCCAGCATTTT
CASRGTGAQPQHF
>TRBV6-1|-|TRBJ1-2|-
TGTGCCAGCAGTTTGGGCTCTAACTATGGCTACACCTTC
CASSLGSNYGYTF
>TRBV7-2|-|TRBJ2-3|-
TGTGCCAGCAGCCGAAGGGGAGATACGCAGTATTTT
CASSRRGDTQYF
>TRBV19|-|TRBJ1-1|-
TGTGCCAGTATCCGTCAGGGGAACACTGAAGCTTTCTTT
CASIRQGNTEAFF
>TRBV10-3|once|TRBJ1-1|-
TGTGCCATCAGTGACGCCCGACAGGCCGCCTCTTCTGAAGCTTTCTTT
CAISDARQAASSEAFF
>TRBV30|-|TRBJ2-1|-
TGTGCCTGGAGTGGTTTTAGCGGCTACAATGAGCAGTTCTTC
CAWSGFSGYNEQFF
>TRBV6-7|-|TRBJ2-3|-
TGTGCCAGCAGTTACTCCGCCGGGACAAGAAACACAGATACGCAGTATTTT
CASSYSAGTRNTDTQYF
>TRBV19|-|TRBJ2-7|-
TGTGCCAGTGCCCTCACCGCGTCTAGCTCCTACGAGCAGTACTTC
CASALTASSSYEQYF
>TRBV19|-|TRBJ1-1|TRBD1
TGTGCCAGTAGAATCAGGGGGCGGAACACTGAAGCTTTCTTT
CASRIRGRNTEAFF
>TRBV5-1|-|TRBJ2-1|TRBD1
TGCGCCAGCAGCACACAGGGGGCGTCCTACAATGAGCAGTTCTTC
CASSTQGASYNEQFF
>TRBV5-1|-|TRBJ2-3|TRBD1
TGCGCCAGCAGCTTTTACGTGTCTACCAGGGGGCTAGATACGCAGTATTTT
CASSFYVSTRGLDTQYF